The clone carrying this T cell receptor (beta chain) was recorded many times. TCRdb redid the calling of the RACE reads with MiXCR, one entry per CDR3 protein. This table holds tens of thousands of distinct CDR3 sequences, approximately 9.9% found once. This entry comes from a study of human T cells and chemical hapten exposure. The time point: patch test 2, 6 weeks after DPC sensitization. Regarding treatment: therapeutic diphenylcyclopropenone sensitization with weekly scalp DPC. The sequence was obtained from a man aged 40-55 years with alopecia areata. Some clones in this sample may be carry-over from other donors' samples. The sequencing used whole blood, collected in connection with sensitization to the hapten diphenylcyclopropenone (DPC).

The CDR3 here is CASSYSMGEQFF. CDR3 DNA: TGTGCCAGCAGTTACTCGATGGGGGAGCAGTTCTTC. This chain connects TRBV6-5 to TRBJ2-1; D remains ambiguous. Between the trimmed V and J ends, which lost 0 bases and 10 bases, there was a span of 7 bases. Germline CDR1 and CDR2: MNHEY and SVGAGI. The CDR3 loop spans 12 amino acids.